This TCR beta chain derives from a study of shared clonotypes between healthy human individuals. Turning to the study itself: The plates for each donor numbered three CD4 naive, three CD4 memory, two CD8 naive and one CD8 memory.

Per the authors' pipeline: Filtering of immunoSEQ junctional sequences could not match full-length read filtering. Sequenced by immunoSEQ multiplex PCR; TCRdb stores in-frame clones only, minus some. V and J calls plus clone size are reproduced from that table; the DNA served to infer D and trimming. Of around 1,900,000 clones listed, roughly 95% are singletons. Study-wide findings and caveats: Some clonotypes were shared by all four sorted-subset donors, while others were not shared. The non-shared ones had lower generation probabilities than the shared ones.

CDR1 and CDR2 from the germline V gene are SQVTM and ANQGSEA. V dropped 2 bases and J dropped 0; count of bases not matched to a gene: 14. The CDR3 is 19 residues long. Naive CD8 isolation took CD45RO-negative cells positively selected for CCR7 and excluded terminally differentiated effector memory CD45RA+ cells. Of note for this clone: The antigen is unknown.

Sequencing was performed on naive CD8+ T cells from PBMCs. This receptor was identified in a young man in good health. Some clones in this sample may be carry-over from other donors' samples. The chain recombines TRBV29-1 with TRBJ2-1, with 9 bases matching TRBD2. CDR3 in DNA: TGCAGCGTTGAATATCCCCTAGCGGGAACGAAAAGCTCCTACAATGAGCAGTTCTTC. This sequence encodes CSVEYPLAGTKSSYNEQFF.